This entry describes one T cell receptor beta chain. Its antigen is still unknown. Base qualities are not provided; no much larger clone lies one nucleotide away. The treatment or condition label, as the study defines it: roughly 10-day PBMC culture with coronavirus spike peptide pools or control peptides (ViraFEST assay). To expand antigen-specific T cells with peptide pools and then pick out the expanded clonotypes through TCR sequencing, the study relied on the ViraFEST assay. The convalescent patients' positive SARS-CoV-2 PCR tests were from March to December 2020, which was before the Alpha, Beta and Delta variants emerged in the United States. Each well held 2.2 million or so PBMCs cultured in IMDM containing roughly 5% human AB serum and approximately 9.4 IU/ml IL-2, with 10 ug/ml peptide pools added. On days 3 and 7, half of the culture medium was replaced with fresh IL-2-containing medium. After less than twelve days of culture, CD4+ T cells were isolated by negative selection with the EasySep CD4+ T cell isolation kit. Ficoll-Paque Plus gradient centrifugation was used to isolate PBMCs from whole blood, and the isolated PBMCs were then either used fresh or cryopreserved at -140C. Each culture condition was generally run in triplicate wells.

The junction shows trimming of 3 bases on V and 0 bases on J, plus 5 bases between the germline ends. CDR1 and CDR2, per the germline V gene, are MNHEY and SVGEGT. Including the terminal cysteine and phenylalanine, the CDR3 comprises 13 residues. The CDR3 DNA has 39 bases and is translated from base 1. Library preparation was by PCR. TCR sequencing of DNA from cultured CD4+ T cells used the Oncomine TCR Beta short-read assay at the Johns Hopkins FTIC core. The QIAamp micro DNA kit was used to extract genomic DNA from the cultured CD4+ T cells. The Oncomine TCR Beta libraries from cultured CD4+ T cells were pooled using unique dual indexes and then sequenced on an Illumina iSeq 100. The paper's processing steps were these. Non-productive sequences were filtered out, and CDR3s that did not start with C, did not end with F or W, or were shorter than 7 amino acids were discarded. Antigen-specific clonotypes were identified with the MANAFEST web application by comparing peptide-stimulated wells with reference and other culture wells. An FDR below 0.05, an odds ratio above 5, and a productive frequency above 0.1% in at least two of three replicate wells were required for clones to be considered positive. A clonotype counted as cross-reactive if it showed significant expansion both in the SARS-CoV-2 spike wells and in at least one common cold coronavirus spike condition. CDR3 homology was assessed with Levenshtein distances (stringdist) and unrooted phylogenetic trees (ape) in R version 3.6.1. Through fastp at Q25 and MiXCR, TCRdb rebuilt clones from the public reads, retaining in-frame beta chains. For every CDR3 protein sequence, its rows merge into one entry that carries the most common genes and DNA. The V and J calls come from TCRdb's annotation, not from the publication. This sample gives fewer than 7,500 distinct CDR3 sequences in total; 61% of them show up just once. The top ten clones comprise approximately 35% of the sample.

This entry belongs to a study of vaccination and CD4 T cells after COVID-19 (dated by TCRdb to the early 2020s). Notes on the research overall: Every convalescent patient had a positive nasal swab PCR test for SARS-CoV-2, with mild disease in about 9 patients and severe disease in one. The convalescent cohort included six males and four females, with two Hispanic individuals, seven Caucasians, two Asians and one multiracial person. Control cultures used a CEFX viral epitope pool as positive control, an HIV-1 Nef peptide pool as negative control, or no peptide. Post-COVID blood samples from convalescent patients were collected a median of roughly 100 days after diagnosis, with a range of 35 to 161 days. The time from the second vaccine dose to post-vaccine blood sampling had a median of roughly 72 days and ranged from roughly 12 to 241 days. In under twelve COVID-19 convalescent patients and a handful of infection-naive healthy vaccine recipients, researchers compared the spike-specific CD4+ TCR repertoire from before mRNA vaccination with the repertoire from after. Participants received two doses of either the Pfizer-BioNTech BNT162b2 vaccine (n=8) or the Moderna mRNA-1273 vaccine (n=2). Overlapping spike peptide pools from SARS-CoV-2 and from the common cold coronaviruses HCoV-NL63, HCoV-OC43 and HCoV-229E were used as culture stimuli.

The research as a whole found: An increase in the median number of SARS-CoV-2-reactive clonotypes from more than 20 after infection to approximately 41 after vaccination was observed, but the change was not found to be significant. Relatively few convalescent patients were included in the study, and early timepoints after natural infection were not analyzed. Among the post-vaccine SARS-CoV-2-reactive clones in convalescent patients, a median approximately 86% showed up only after vaccination, which suggests vaccine-specific priming. Of the vaccine-specific clones in convalescent patients, 304 of 307, or nearly all, reacted only to SARS-CoV-2 spike and did not cross-react with common cold coronaviruses.

The material sequenced was CD4+ T cells from blood, cultured in vitro. This TCR derives from a human donor who had recovered from COVID-19. The chain uses TRBV6-2 or TRBV6-3 and TRBJ1-2, with no D gene named confidently. Here is the DNA: TGTGCCAGCAGTTATAGCCCTAACTATGGCTACACCTTC. Its protein is CASSYSPNYGYTF.